The next 5 T cell receptor beta chains were all read from a single sample in a study of cytomegalovirus exposure and HLA in healthy donors. Vbeta (60) and Jbeta (13) primers were used in the PCR. Assay used: immunoSEQ multiplex PCR; TCRdb lists only in-frame clones, some missing. Its clone listing holds 150,000 to 200,000 clones. Sequenced material: PBMCs. The source of these receptors is a woman in her fifties or sixties in good health and CMV-seronegative.

The chain recombines TRBV4-3 with TRBJ2-5, with 8 bases lining up with TRBD2. Germline V gene data show CDR1 as LGHNA and CDR2 as YSLEER. V lost 4 bases and J lost 1; bases outside the gene matches: 8. The CDR3 loop spans 16 amino acids. The DNA of the CDR3 is TGCGCCAGCAGCCGACAAGTCGCGGGGGGCCAAGAGACCCAGTACTTC. Amino acid sequence: CASSRQVAGGQETQYF.

This chain uses TRBV5-4 with TRBJ2-7; 9 bases agree with TRBD1. The CDR3 extends over 16 amino acids. Germline CDR1 reads SGHNT; CDR2 reads YYREEE (reference sequence). V shed 0 bases and J 0 bases; nucleotides not matched to a gene: 4. CDR3 bases: TGTGCCAGCAGCTTGGTGACAGGGGGAGGCTCCTACGAGCAGTACTTC. The encoded protein is CASSLVTGGGSYEQYF.

The chain carries TRBV11-2 and TRBJ2-7; D is uncertain. Germline-derived CDR1 and CDR2 are SGHAT and FQNNGV. The V end was cut by 0 bases, the J end by 3 bases, with 3 bases between. The CDR3 has 12 amino acids. The CDR3 reads CASSLDLYEQYF. Written as DNA, the CDR3 is TGTGCCAGCAGCTTAGATCTCTACGAGCAGTACTTC. The full variable domain, with the rest looked up from reference TRBV11-2 and TRBJ2-7, is EAGVAQSPRYKIIEKRQSVAFWCNPISGHATLYWYQQILGQGPKLLIQFQNNGVVDDSQLPKDRFSAERLKGVDSTLKIQPAKLEDSAVYLCASSLDLYEQYFGPGTRLTVT.

This chain joins TRBV25-1 and TRBJ1-1; D possibly corresponds to TRBD1 (6 bases). The CDR3 spans 15 residues. Trimming shortened V by 3 bases and J by 2 bases, and 13 bases separated the two germline ends. Per the germline V gene, CDR1 is MGHDK and CDR2 is SYGVNS. The CDR3 DNA sequence: TGTGCCAGCAGTGATTCCGGGACACTTAACACTGAAGCTTTCTTT. Its protein is CASSDSGTLNTEAFF.

This chain uses TRBV7-2 with TRBJ2-5, with 8 positions matching TRBD2. From germline, CDR1 is SGHTA and CDR2 FQGNSA. The trim removed 5 bases at V and 2 bases at J, leaving 10 bases unmatched. The CDR3 is 16 amino acids. CDR3 in amino acids: CASSESGTGGQETQYF. The CDR3 bases are TGTGCCAGCAGCGAGAGCGGTACGGGAGGGCAAGAGACCCAGTACTTC.